These 10 T cell receptor beta chains came from one sample sequenced in a study of cytomegalovirus exposure and HLA in healthy donors. The PCR was carried out with 60 Vbeta primers and 13 Jbeta primers. This table comes from immunoSEQ multiplex PCR, and its TCRdb copy is limited to in-frame clones, with some not included. There are about 190,000 clones in the sample; about four fifths occur only once, and about 1.1% lies in the top ten. Sequenced: PBMCs. The receptors derive from a woman in her thirties or forties in good health and CMV-seronegative.

The chain is built from TRBV19 and TRBJ1-2, with D maybe TRBD1 (6 bases). V was shortened by 1 base and J by 8 bases, with 14 bases between the two germline ends. This CDR3 contains 14 residues. Looked up from germline, CDR1 is LNHDA and CDR2 is SQIVND (reference sequence). The CDR3 DNA reads as TGTGCCAGTAGTATAGGGGGGCAACTCTCCGGCTACACCTTC. Translating gives CASSIGGQLSGYTF.

The V call is TRBV7-9, the J call TRBJ1-2, with 8 bases fitting TRBD1. V dropped 5 bases and J dropped 8; count of bases not matched to a gene: 10. Looked up from germline, CDR1 is SEHNR and CDR2 is FQNEAQ (reference sequence). The CDR3 runs 14 residues. The CDR3 sequence is CASSRRETGDGYTF. The CDR3, as DNA: TGTGCCAGCAGCCGCCGGGAGACAGGGGACGGCTACACCTTC.

This chain joins TRBV18 and TRBJ2-3, with D tentatively TRBD2 (6 bases). The CDR3 has 14 amino acids. In germline, CDR1 is KGHSH, CDR2 LQKENI. The V gene lost 3 bases and the J gene lost 3 bases, with 10 bases spanning the gap. As DNA, the CDR3 is TGTGCCAGCTCACCCATGGGACTTACAGATACGCAGTATTTT. Residues: CASSPMGLTDTQYF.

The rearrangement links TRBV7-2 to TRBJ1-1; a possible D gene is TRBD1 (6 bases). In germline, CDR1 is SGHTA, CDR2 FQGNSA. The CDR3 length is 15 residues. With 6 bases removed from V and 5 bases from J, the gap between germline ends came to 19 bases. CDR3 DNA: TGTGCCAGCAGTCTCGGCGGGGGGGCTGGGACTGAAGCTTTCTTT. Translated: CASSLGGGAGTEAFF.

This chain connects TRBV27 to TRBJ2-7, with TRBD1 matching over 8 bases. J was trimmed by 1 base and V by 5 bases; bases with no gene match: 13. The CDR3 is made up of 17 amino acids. Per germline, CDR1 MNHEY and CDR2 SMNVEV (reference sequence). CDR3 amino acids: CASSQLTGTGSSYEQYF. CDR3 in DNA: TGTGCCAGCAGTCAACTTACCGGGACAGGCTCTTCCTACGAGCAGTACTTC.

This chain links TRBV6-1 with TRBJ1-3, with 7 bases identical to TRBD1. V shed 10 bases, J shed 0 bases, and the junction held 9 bases outside the gene matches. This CDR3 is 15 amino acids long. Germline-derived CDR1 and CDR2 are MNHNS and SASEGT. CDR3 bases: TGTGCCACTACAGGGGAGCTACCCTCTGGAAACACCATATATTTT. This translates into CATTGELPSGNTIYF.

This rearrangement joins TRBV15 to TRBJ2-3, with a possible D match to TRBD2 (6 bases). Germline CDR1 and CDR2: LNHNV and YYDKDF (reference sequence). This CDR3 has 14 amino acids. Trimming took 8 bases from V and 6 from J, leaving 18 bases between them. The DNA of the CDR3 is TGTGCCACCTCGAGGGCGGGATCCATTGATACGCAGTATTTT. It encodes CATSRAGSIDTQYF.

As DNA, the CDR3 is TGTGCCAGTAGATCAGACTATAGCAATCAGCCCCAGCATTTT. This translates into CASRSDYSNQPQHF. V usage is TRBV19 and J usage is TRBJ1-5; D gene unclear. The V gene lost 6 bases and the J gene lost 0 bases, with 9 bases spanning the gap. This CDR3 comprises 14 residues. Germline CDR1 is LNHDA and CDR2 is SQIVND (reference sequence).

The J gene is TRBJ1-1, the V gene TRBV5-1, with 10 bases identical to TRBD1. CDR3 length: 16 residues. Germline V gene lookup returns CDR1 SGHRS and CDR2 YFSETQ. With 6 bases clipped from V and 0 bases from J, the junction kept 8 bases outside the gene matches. The CDR3 DNA reads as TGCGCCAGCAAATCGGGACAGGGGACCGTGAACACTGAAGCTTTCTTT. Its translation is CASKSGQGTVNTEAFF.

This sequence joins TRBV11-3 and TRBJ2-1; D gene uncertain. V was cut by 2 bases and J by 3 bases, with 2 bases left in between. CDR1 SGHNT and CDR2 YENEEA come from the germline V gene. The CDR3 is made up of 12 amino acids. The CDR3 sequence is CASSLYYNEQFF. CDR3 coding DNA: TGTGCCAGCAGCTTATACTACAATGAGCAGTTCTTC.